This T cell receptor (beta chain) stems from a study of blood T cell repertoires in COVID-19. This CDR3 has 16 residues. Germline V gives CDR1 SGHDN, CDR2 FVKESK. Trimming took off 1 base at V and 8 bases at J, with 20 bases between the two ends. Assay: immunoSEQ multiplex PCR; the TCRdb copy retains only in-frame clones and omits some. The data contain about 200,000 clones, about 84% of them singletons. This clone was seen many times. V gene TRBV14 combines with J gene TRBJ1-2; D possibly corresponds to TRBD1 (5 bases). The sequenced sample was peripheral blood. This TCR derives from a woman over 75 with COVID-19, enrolled during active disease. The chain's CDR3 is CASSQALTRGARGYTF. The CDR3 DNA follows: TGTGCCAGCAGCCAAGCCTTGACGCGGGGCGCGCGAGGCTACACCTTC.